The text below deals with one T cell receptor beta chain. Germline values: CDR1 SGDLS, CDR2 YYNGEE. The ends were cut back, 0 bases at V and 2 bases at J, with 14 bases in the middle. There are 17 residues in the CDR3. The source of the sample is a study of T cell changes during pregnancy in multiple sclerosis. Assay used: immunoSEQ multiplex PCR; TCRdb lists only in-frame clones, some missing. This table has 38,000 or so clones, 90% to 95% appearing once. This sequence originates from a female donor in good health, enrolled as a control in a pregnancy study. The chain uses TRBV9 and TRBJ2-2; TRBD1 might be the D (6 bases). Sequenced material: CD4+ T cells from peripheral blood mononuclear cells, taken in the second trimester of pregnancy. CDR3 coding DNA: TGTGCCAGCAGCGTAGCTCTGGACAGAAAAAACACCGGGGAGCTGTTTTTT. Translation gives CASSVALDRKNTGELFF.